This T cell receptor beta chain comes out of a study of blood T cell repertoires in COVID-19 (TCRdb year 2020). With regard to the full study: Collaborator samples came from the United States, Italy and Spain and covered acute and convalescent phases of COVID-19. The prospective study material was composed of cDNA or gDNA derived from T cells, B-cell-depleted T cells, or PBMCs. Subjects who had been exposed to COVID-19, were actively infected with it, or had recovered from it provided the deeply sampled blood TCRbeta repertoires that made up the dataset. The repertoires were released in a freely available public database intended as a resource for research on the immune response to SARS-CoV-2. The samples were drawn from two sources: the first 160 participants of the ongoing ImmuneRACE study, and 1,200 or so subjects contributed by 6 global collaborators. A de-identified subject ID, COVID-19 status, age in years and sex were almost always included in the sample metadata. Where HLA class I and class II types were available, the types were taken from metadata supplied by the sample provider, not from assay-based typing.

The count of this clone is one. Its antigen target is currently unknown. No base quality information exists; no much larger clone differs at one position. General study outcomes and caveats: The amount of clinical and demographic metadata varied by source and participant and was provided uncurated.

The CDR3, cysteine through phenylalanine, is 13 amino acids long. Left in the record is the CDR3 DNA by itself, 39 bases read in frame from the first base. The V and J ends are trimmed by 0 bases and 14 bases, leaving 11 bases between them. Reading the germline V gene (reference sequence) gives CDR1 LNHDA and CDR2 SQIVND. TCRbeta CDR3 regions were amplified from genomic DNA using the immunoSEQ Assay, a bias-controlled multiplex PCR. The original methods were these. Within the assay, amplification of reference gene primers was used to estimate how many nucleated cells each sample contained. To quantify the absolute abundance of each unique TCRbeta CDR3 rearrangement, sequence reads were collapsed and filtered. For each sample, productive Simpson clonality was calculated as the square root of Simpson's diversity index across productive rearrangements. Held by TCRdb, this immuneACCESS table contains in-frame sequences only and omits some clones. Under half of the omission traces to an unresolved V gene where checked; the cause of the rest is unknown. V, J and clone size derive from that table, while D and trimming were established from the DNA sequence. Counted in this sample were fewer than 300,000 clones; 80% to 90% of them appeared once. The ten top clones hold roughly 5.7% of the sample.

Collaborating institutions collected whole blood in K2EDTA tubes following their own protocols. For TCRbeta analysis, collaborators shipped samples in one of three forms: frozen whole blood, isolated PBMCs, or DNA extracted from either of those sample types. This chain joins TRBV19 to TRBJ1-6; the D segment cannot be called with confidence. This sequence originates from a man aged 80 or over with acute or convalescent COVID-19. The source material was peripheral blood. The DNA is as follows: TGTGCCAGTAGTATAGATATTTTGGCGGCCCTCCACTTT. Its product reads: CASSIDILAALHF.